The rows below give T cell receptor beta chains drawn from one sample of a study of cytomegalovirus exposure and HLA in healthy donors. This table comes from immunoSEQ multiplex PCR, and its TCRdb copy is limited to in-frame clones, with some not included. Among roughly 150,000 clones listed, over 60% were seen once. Source material: PBMCs. These receptors were taken from a man in his forties in good health and CMV-seronegative. Each CDR3 is given with its conserved first and last residue. The order of the fields is V gene, D gene, J gene, clone size, CDR3 protein, CDR3 DNA. A D gene is named only where the DNA matches it firmly. Not all rows give a size; the values are once, few, many and, for expanded clones, a class.

TRBV6-1	.	TRBJ2-6	.	CASSELAVAGANVLTF	TGTGCCAGCAGTGAATTAGCAGTTGCAGGGGCCAACGTCCTGACTTTC
TRBV7-2	.	TRBJ1-5	.	CASSLINGGPQHF	TGTGCCAGCAGCTTAATAAACGGGGGGCCCCAGCATTTT
TRBV5-1	.	TRBJ2-1	.	CASSLGQDYANYNEQFF	TGCGCCAGCAGCTTGGGCCAGGACTATGCAAACTACAATGAGCAGTTCTTC
TRBV4-3	.	TRBJ2-1	.	CASSQQFRGSWQFF	TGCGCCAGCAGCCAACAATTTCGGGGGAGTTGGCAGTTCTTC
TRBV4-2	TRBD2	TRBJ2-3	.	CASSRGLAGMTDTQYF	TGTGCCAGCAGCCGAGGACTAGCGGGGATGACAGATACGCAGTATTTT
TRBV5-1	.	TRBJ1-6	few	CASSLRGQEGNSPLHF	TGCGCCAGCAGCTTGCGCGGGCAGGAGGGTAATTCACCCCTCCACTTT
TRBV19	.	TRBJ2-3	.	CASSTNREADTQYF	TGTGCCAGTAGTACAAACAGGGAAGCAGATACGCAGTATTTT
TRBV10-3	TRBD2	TRBJ2-5	.	CAIRSGTSGPEEQYF	TGTGCCATCAGGTCGGGGACTAGCGGACCCGAGGAGCAGTACTTC
TRBV19	TRBD1	TRBJ1-1	.	CASSQGAGTEAFF	TGTGCCAGTAGTCAGGGGGCAGGGACTGAAGCTTTCTTT
TRBV7-9	TRBD1	TRBJ2-1	few	CASSLPPPRQGAMQFF	TGTGCCAGCAGCTTACCCCCCCCGAGACAGGGCGCTATGCAGTTCTTC
TRBV7-6	.	TRBJ1-3	few	CASSLEFDSSGNTIYF	TGTGCCAGCAGCTTAGAATTTGATAGCTCTGGAAACACCATATATTTT
TRBV23-1	TRBD1	TRBJ1-5	.	CASSQWKGQDLGNQPQHF	TGCGCCAGCAGTCAATGGAAGGGACAGGATTTGGGCAATCAGCCCCAGCATTTT
TRBV5-4	TRBD1	TRBJ2-3	.	CASSLWSDRGGKDTQYF	TGTGCCAGCAGCTTGTGGTCTGACAGGGGAGGAAAGGATACGCAGTATTTT
TRBV7-2	TRBD2	TRBJ2-5	once	CASSQSGGAWETQYF	TGTGCCAGCAGCCAGAGCGGGGGGGCATGGGAGACCCAGTACTTC
TRBV10-2	.	TRBJ1-5	few	CASSEWRQHSNQPQHF	TGCGCCAGCAGTGAGTGGAGACAGCATAGCAATCAGCCCCAGCATTTT
TRBV6-1	.	TRBJ1-2	.	CASSETFGTWAFDGYTF	TGTGCCAGCAGTGAAACCTTCGGGACATGGGCCTTCGATGGCTACACCTTC
TRBV7-9	.	TRBJ1-3	.	CASSLASGDSGNTIYF	TGTGCCAGCAGCTTAGCGTCAGGGGACTCTGGAAACACCATATATTTT
TRBV27	TRBD2	TRBJ2-1	few	CASSIFLAGYNEQFF	TGTGCCAGCAGTATATTCTTAGCGGGTTACAATGAGCAGTTCTTC
TRBV18	TRBD1	TRBJ1-1	few	CASSQSTGLISEAFF	TGTGCCAGCTCACAATCGACAGGGCTTATTTCTGAAGCTTTCTTT
TRBV2	TRBD1	TRBJ2-2	.	CAGTGGAGGELFF	TGTGCCGGTACAGGGGGAGCCGGCGGGGAGCTGTTTTTT
TRBV10-2	TRBD2	TRBJ2-1	.	CASSLAGEYYNEQFF	TGCGCCAGCAGTTTAGCGGGAGAATACTACAATGAGCAGTTCTTC
TRBV6-1	TRBD1	TRBJ2-5	few	CASSYGQETETQYF	TGTGCCAGCAGTTATGGACAGGAGACAGAGACCCAGTACTTC
TRBV13	TRBD1	TRBJ1-5	.	CASSLEGGCSGTGVYQPQHF	TGTGCCAGCAGCTTAGAAGGGGGGTGCTCTGGGACAGGGGTGTATCAGCCCCAGCATTTT
TRBV10-1	.	TRBJ2-3	.	CASRSPTLSTDTQYF	TGCGCCAGCCGGTCTCCGACTCTTAGCACAGATACGCAGTATTTT
TRBV19	.	TRBJ2-7	.	CASSSRTGRVYEQYF	TGTGCCAGTAGTTCCCGGACAGGGAGGGTCTACGAGCAGTACTTC
TRBV6-4	.	TRBJ2-3	.	CASRSSGGAADTQYF	TGTGCCAGCAGAAGTTCGGGGGGCGCGGCAGATACGCAGTATTTT
TRBV5-1	TRBD1	TRBJ2-5	.	CASSLVTGGWETQYF	TGCGCCAGCAGCTTGGTAACAGGGGGTTGGGAGACCCAGTACTTC
TRBV5-1	.	TRBJ2-7	.	CASRLGAGASYEQYF	TGCGCCAGCAGGCTGGGGGCAGGGGCCTCCTACGAGCAGTACTTC
TRBV2	.	TRBJ2-3	few	CASSWDFPSTDTQYF	TGTGCCAGCAGTTGGGACTTTCCTAGCACAGATACGCAGTATTTT
TRBV6-5	.	TRBJ2-1	.	CASSVQGLTYNEQFF	TGTGCCAGCAGTGTACAGGGATTAACCTACAATGAGCAGTTCTTC
TRBV27	TRBD2	TRBJ2-7	.	CASSLSPLGAGALFEQYF	TGTGCCAGCAGTTTATCGCCCTTAGGGGCGGGAGCTCTTTTCGAGCAGTACTTC
TRBV7-9	.	TRBJ1-1	.	CASSAYRDTEAFF	TGTGCCAGCAGCGCATACAGGGACACTGAAGCTTTCTTT
TRBV14	.	TRBJ2-7	.	CASSQSRGQLYEQYF	TGTGCCAGCAGCCAATCTAGGGGACAATTATACGAGCAGTACTTC
TRBV2	.	TRBJ2-3	.	CASSVTRSLADTQYF	TGTGCCAGCAGTGTGACTAGGTCGTTGGCAGATACGCAGTATTTT
TRBV2	.	TRBJ1-6	.	CASSVIGGGFLHF	TGTGCCAGCAGTGTGATAGGGGGGGGCTTTCTCCACTTT
TRBV9	TRBD1	TRBJ2-2	few	CASSVEGAGNTGELFF	TGTGCCAGCAGCGTAGAGGGGGCCGGAAACACCGGGGAGCTGTTTTTT
TRBV6-5	TRBD1	TRBJ1-4	.	CASRTTGVEKLFF	TGTGCCAGCAGAACAACAGGGGTGGAAAAACTGTTTTTT
TRBV7-2	.	TRBJ1-4	.	CASSSRRTSTNEKLFF	TGTGCCAGCAGCTCCCGTCGGACATCAACTAATGAAAAACTGTTTTTT
TRBV28	.	TRBJ1-5	.	CASTNGGGQPQHF	TGTGCCAGCACCAATGGGGGGGGTCAGCCCCAGCATTTT
TRBV2	TRBD2	TRBJ2-7	.	CASSAGGPYEQYF	TGTGCCAGCAGTGCGGGGGGACCCTACGAGCAGTACTTC
TRBV6-5	TRBD2	TRBJ2-7	.	CASSRLAGFDEQYF	TGTGCCAGCAGTCGGCTAGCGGGATTTGACGAGCAGTACTTC
TRBV7-9	TRBD2	TRBJ2-2	.	CARRGETNTGELFF	TGTGCCAGACGGGGGGAGACGAACACCGGGGAGCTGTTTTTT
TRBV6-4	TRBD2	TRBJ2-1	.	CASSRTSGGSDEQFF	TGTGCCAGCAGTAGGACTAGCGGGGGGTCTGATGAGCAGTTCTTC
TRBV7-2	.	TRBJ2-7	.	CASSFIDEQYF	TGTGCCAGCAGCTTCATAGACGAGCAGTACTTC
TRBV5-6	.	TRBJ2-7	once	CASSSEIPSSYEQYF	TGTGCCAGCAGCTCCGAAATACCGAGCTCCTACGAGCAGTACTTC
TRBV27	.	TRBJ2-7	.	CASSLSGSIRSYEQYF	TGTGCCAGCAGTTTATCGGGCAGCATTCGCTCCTACGAGCAGTACTTC
TRBV6-6	TRBD1	TRBJ1-2	.	CASSPTGVGYTF	TGTGCCAGCAGTCCGACAGGGGTAGGCTACACCTTC
TRBV6-5	.	TRBJ2-7	.	CASSYSPGAYEQYF	TGTGCCAGCAGTTACTCACCGGGAGCCTACGAGCAGTACTTC
TRBV7-9	TRBD1	TRBJ2-1	few	CASSSVRQGVRHEQFF	TGTGCCAGCAGCTCAGTTCGACAGGGTGTAAGACATGAGCAGTTCTTC
TRBV30	.	TRBJ1-1	.	CAWTGYTEAFF	TGTGCCTGGACGGGATACACTGAAGCTTTCTTT
TRBV2	.	TRBJ2-1	.	CASSVGESYNEQFF	TGTGCCAGCAGTGTTGGGGAGTCCTACAATGAGCAGTTCTTC
TRBV25-1	TRBD1	TRBJ2-3	.	CASSKSGQTRTDTQYF	TGTGCCAGCAGTAAATCGGGACAGACCCGCACAGATACGCAGTATTTT